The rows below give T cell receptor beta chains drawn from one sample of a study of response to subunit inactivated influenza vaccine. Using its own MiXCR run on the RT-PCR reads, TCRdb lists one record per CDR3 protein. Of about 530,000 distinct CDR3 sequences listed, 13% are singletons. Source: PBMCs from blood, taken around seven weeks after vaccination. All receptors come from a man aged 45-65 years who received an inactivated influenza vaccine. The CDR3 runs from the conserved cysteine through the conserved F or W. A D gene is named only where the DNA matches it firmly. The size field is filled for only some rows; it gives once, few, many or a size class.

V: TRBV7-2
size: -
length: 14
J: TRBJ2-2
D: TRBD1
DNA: TGTGCCAGCAGCCAGGACAGGACCTCCCTGGAGCTGTTTTTT
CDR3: CASSQDRTSLELFF

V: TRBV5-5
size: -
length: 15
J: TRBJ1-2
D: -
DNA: TGTGCCAGCAGCTTGGGGACAAGTGTGGACTATGGCTACACCTTC
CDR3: CASSLGTSVDYGYTF

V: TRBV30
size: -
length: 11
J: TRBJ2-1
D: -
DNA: TGTGCCTGGGTTACTAGTTCTGAGCAGTTCTTC
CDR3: CAWVTSSEQFF

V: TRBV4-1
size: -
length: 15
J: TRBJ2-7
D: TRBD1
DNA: TGCGCCAGCAGCCACCAAGACAGGGCCGACTACGAGCAGTACTTC
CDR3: CASSHQDRADYEQYF

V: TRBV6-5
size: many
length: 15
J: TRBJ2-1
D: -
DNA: TGTGCCAGCAGTTACCTGCCCGCTCCTACCTGGGAGCAGTTCTTC
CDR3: CASSYLPAPTWEQFF

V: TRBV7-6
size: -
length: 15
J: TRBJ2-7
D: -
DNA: TGTGCCAGCAGCTTAGAGACAGGAACTACCTACGAGCAGTACTTC
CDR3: CASSLETGTTYEQYF

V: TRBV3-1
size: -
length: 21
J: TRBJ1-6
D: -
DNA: TGTGCCAGCAGCCAATTCCCCTGGGACGGACCCTTTAGCTCCTATAATTCACCCCTCCACTTT
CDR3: CASSQFPWDGPFSSYNSPLHF

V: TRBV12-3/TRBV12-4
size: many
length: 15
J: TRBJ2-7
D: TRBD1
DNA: TGTGCCAGCAGTTCCCCAGGACAGGGGTTCAACGAGCAGTACTTC
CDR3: CASSSPGQGFNEQYF

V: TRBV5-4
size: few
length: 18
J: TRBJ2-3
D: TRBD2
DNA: TGTGCCAGCAGCCTTGGCGGGACTAGCGGGGGCCGCACAGCTACGCAGTATTTT
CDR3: CASSLGGTSGGRTATQYF

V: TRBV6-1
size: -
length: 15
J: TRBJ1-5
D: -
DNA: TGTGCCAGCAGGTTGGACAGTTATAGCAATCAGCCCCAGCATTTT
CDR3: CASRLDSYSNQPQHF

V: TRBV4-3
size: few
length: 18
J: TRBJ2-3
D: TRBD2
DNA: TGCGCCAGCAGCCAAGAGGGGATTAGCGGGCGTAGCACAGATACGCAGTATTTT
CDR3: CASSQEGISGRSTDTQYF

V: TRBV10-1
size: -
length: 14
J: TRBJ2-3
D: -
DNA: TGCGCCAGCAGTGATGGTCAGGCCACAGATACGCAGTATTTT
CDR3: CASSDGQATDTQYF

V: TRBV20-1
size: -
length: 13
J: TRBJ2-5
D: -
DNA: TGCAGTGCCTTACACGGACTCCAAGAGACCCAGTACTTC
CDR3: CSALHGLQETQYF

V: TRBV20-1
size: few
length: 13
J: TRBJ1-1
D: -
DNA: TGCAGTGCTCGGGACACCAGGAACACTGAAGCTTTCTTT
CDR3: CSARDTRNTEAFF

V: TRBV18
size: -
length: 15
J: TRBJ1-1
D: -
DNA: TGTGCCAGCTCACTGGCGGGGGTCGTGAACACTGAAGCTTTCTTT
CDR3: CASSLAGVVNTEAFF

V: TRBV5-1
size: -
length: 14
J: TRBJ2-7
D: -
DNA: TGCGCCAGCAAGAAAGACGGGACACCTTACGAGCAGTACTTC
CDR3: CASKKDGTPYEQYF

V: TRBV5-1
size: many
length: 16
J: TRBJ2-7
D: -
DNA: TGCGCCAGCAGCTTGGAAGTCGGGACGGTGGCCTACGAGCAGTACTTC
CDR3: CASSLEVGTVAYEQYF

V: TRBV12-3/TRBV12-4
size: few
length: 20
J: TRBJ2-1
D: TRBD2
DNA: TGTGCCAGCAGCCCCTTCTTGACTAGCGGGGGGGCCCGCTCCTACAATGAGCAGTTCTTC
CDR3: CASSPFLTSGGARSYNEQFF

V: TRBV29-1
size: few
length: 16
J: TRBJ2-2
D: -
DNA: TGCAGCGTTGCTGCGTCGAAAGGCGCAGGGACCGGGGAGCTGTTTTTT
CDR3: CSVAASKGAGTGELFF

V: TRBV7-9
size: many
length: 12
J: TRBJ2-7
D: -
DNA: TGTGCCAGCAGCGCAGGATCCTACGAGCAGTACTTC
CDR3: CASSAGSYEQYF

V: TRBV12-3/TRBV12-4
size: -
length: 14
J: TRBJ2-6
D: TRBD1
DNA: TGTGCCAGCCTGACAGGGACTGGGGCCAACGTCCTGACTTTC
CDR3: CASLTGTGANVLTF

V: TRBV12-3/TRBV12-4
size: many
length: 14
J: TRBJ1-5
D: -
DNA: TGTGCCAGCAGCCCCGACAGTAGCAATCAGCCCCAGCATTTT
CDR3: CASSPDSSNQPQHF

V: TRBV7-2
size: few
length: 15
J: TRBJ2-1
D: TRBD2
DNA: TGTGCCAGCAGCCCGGTGACTAGCGCCTACAATGAGCAGTTCTTC
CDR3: CASSPVTSAYNEQFF

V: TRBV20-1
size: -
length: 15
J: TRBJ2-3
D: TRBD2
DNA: TGCAGTGCTAGCCCCAGCGGGGGGCTCACAGATACGCAGTATTTT
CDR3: CSASPSGGLTDTQYF